This is a list of T cell receptor beta chains from one sample in a study of shared clonotypes between healthy human individuals. Method: immunoSEQ multiplex PCR; TCRdb's copy keeps in-frame clones and lacks some. The sample yields millions of clones, under 95% seen once. The sequencing input was naive CD8+ T cells from PBMCs. The receptors were gathered from a young man in good health. Some clones in this sample may be carry-over from other donors' samples. The CDR3 runs from the conserved cysteine through the conserved F or W. D genes are given only for firm matches. Clone size, where shown, is once, few, many, or a class for clones that have expanded.

.	TRBV6-5	TRBJ2-1	.	TGTGCCAGCAGTTACTCTGGGAGCTATGAGCAGTTCTTC	CASSYSGSYEQFF
.	TRBV28	TRBJ2-7	.	TGTGCCAGCAGCATAGGGCAGCGCGTTCCCTACGAGCAGTACTTC	CASSIGQRVPYEQYF
once	TRBV6-5	TRBJ1-1	.	TGTGCCAGCAGTACCCTTCGGGGACGGGACACTGAAGCTTTCTTT	CASSTLRGRDTEAFF
.	TRBV14	TRBJ2-7	TRBD2	TGTGCCAGCAGCCACAGACTAGCGTCTTCCTACGAGCAGTACTTC	CASSHRLASSYEQYF
.	TRBV28	TRBJ1-2	.	TGTGCCAGCCTTGGGACCGCGACTTGGAGGGGCTATGGCTACACCTTC	CASLGTATWRGYGYTF
.	TRBV7-9	TRBJ2-7	.	TGTGCCAGCAGCTTAGAGAACAGCTACGAGCAGTACTTC	CASSLENSYEQYF
.	TRBV27	TRBJ2-3	.	TGTGCCAGCAGTTCTGGCGGGAACGCAGATACGCAGTATTTT	CASSSGGNADTQYF
.	TRBV9	TRBJ2-7	.	TGTGCCAGCAGCCCCGGGCTCTCCTACGAGCAGTACTTC	CASSPGLSYEQYF
.	TRBV10-3	TRBJ1-2	TRBD1	TGTGCCATCAGTGAGTCGGGGACAGGGCGGGACTATGGCTACACCTTC	CAISESGTGRDYGYTF
.	TRBV29-1	TRBJ2-1	TRBD2	TGCAGCGTACTAAGAGCGGGAGGGCCATCCTACAATGAGCAGTTCTTC	CSVLRAGGPSYNEQFF
once	TRBV9	TRBJ1-3	.	TGTGCCAGCAGCGTTGGCGACAGCTCTGGAAACACCATATATTTT	CASSVGDSSGNTIYF
.	TRBV7-2	TRBJ2-7	TRBD2	TGTGCCAGCAGCCACCTAGCGGGAGGCCTCTACGAGCAGTACTTC	CASSHLAGGLYEQYF
.	TRBV9	TRBJ2-7	TRBD2	TGTGCCAGCAGCGCTAGCGGGAACTCCTACGAGCAGTACTTC	CASSASGNSYEQYF
.	TRBV5-6	TRBJ1-2	TRBD1	TGTGCCAGCAGCTTGGCGGGACAGGCGAAGTATGGCTACACCTTC	CASSLAGQAKYGYTF
.	TRBV7-9	TRBJ1-2	.	TGTGCCAGCAGCCCACCCGGCTATGGCTACACCTTC	CASSPPGYGYTF
.	TRBV7-6	TRBJ2-7	TRBD2	TGTGCCAGCAGCTTAGGGCCCCCATGGGCGGGAGAAGCCTACGAGCAGTACTTC	CASSLGPPWAGEAYEQYF
.	TRBV9	TRBJ1-1	.	TGTGCCAGCAGCGTAGGGGTAATGAACACTGAAGCTTTCTTT	CASSVGVMNTEAFF
.	TRBV4-1	TRBJ1-1	TRBD1	TGCGCCAGCAGCCAAGACGGGGACAGGGGGCTGTCGGACACTGAAGCTTTCTTT	CASSQDGDRGLSDTEAFF
.	TRBV7-9	TRBJ2-3	TRBD2	TGTGCCAGCAGCTTAGGTCCTAGCGGTGACACAGATACGCAGTATTTT	CASSLGPSGDTDTQYF
.	TRBV5-6	TRBJ2-7	.	TGTGCCAGCAGCCGGACAGCCAGAGTCGAGCAGTACTTC	CASSRTARVEQYF
.	TRBV7-8	TRBJ2-1	.	TGTGCCAGCAGCTCGGTCACTAGTTTTCCCCGGAATGAGCAGTTCTTC	CASSSVTSFPRNEQFF
.	TRBV30	TRBJ2-1	TRBD2	TGTGCCTGGAGTGTACCGGCGGGGGGGTCCTACAATGAGCAGTTCTTC	CAWSVPAGGSYNEQFF
.	TRBV4-1	TRBJ2-7	.	TGCGCCAGCAGCCAAGATCGGGGTCTAGCGAGGAACGAGCAGTACTTC	CASSQDRGLARNEQYF
.	TRBV7-9	TRBJ2-3	.	TGTGCCAGCAGCCCAGGGATAGTTAGGACAGATACGCAGTATTTT	CASSPGIVRTDTQYF
.	TRBV27	TRBJ2-7	TRBD1	TGTGCCAGCAGTCCAAGGACAGGGGGCGGCGAGCAGTACTTC	CASSPRTGGGEQYF
.	TRBV27	TRBJ2-5	TRBD2	TGTGCCAGCAAACAGCGGGAGGGATGGGGCCAAGAGACCCAGTACTTC	CASKQREGWGQETQYF